These T cell receptor beta chains were read from a single sample in a study of brain T cells in children with intractable seizures. Profiled with immunoSEQ multiplex PCR; TCRdb holds only in-frame clones, not every one. Seen here are 50,000 to 80,000 clones, more than 95% observed once, and the top ten hold 0.38%. Here the sequenced sample was peripheral blood, taken at surgery. These TCRs come from a boy less than two years old with focal cortical dysplasia and intractable seizures. Both conserved end residues are part of each CDR3. D genes are given only for firm matches. Some rows have no size entry. The others give once, few or many, or a class for an expanded clone.

CDR3 protein	CDR3 DNA	clone size	D gene	J gene	V gene
CASSAYSGAIRTGELFF	TGTGCCAGCAGCGCTTATAGCGGGGCTATTCGGACCGGGGAGCTGTTTTTT	NA	TRBD2	TRBJ2-2	TRBV9
CASSLAGAEAQYF	TGTGCCAGCAGCTTGGCCGGAGCCGAGGCCCAGTACTTC	NA	NA	TRBJ2-5	TRBV5-8
CSVKWGRNTEAFF	TGCAGCGTTAAGTGGGGGCGAAACACTGAAGCTTTCTTT	NA	NA	TRBJ1-1	TRBV29-1
CATSRQGARSSYNEQFF	TGTGCCACCAGCAGACAGGGGGCTAGGAGCTCCTACAATGAGCAGTTCTTC	NA	TRBD1	TRBJ2-1	TRBV15
CASSRGLAGPNTGELFF	TGTGCCAGCAGCCGGGGACTAGCGGGACCGAACACCGGGGAGCTGTTTTTT	NA	TRBD2	TRBJ2-2	TRBV3-1/TRBV3-2
CASSYDPASYNEQFF	TGTGCCAGCAGCTACGACCCGGCCTCCTACAATGAGCAGTTCTTC	NA	NA	TRBJ2-1	TRBV7-2
CSASSLAGVWQETQYF	TGCAGTGCTAGTAGTCTAGCGGGAGTTTGGCAAGAGACCCAGTACTTC	NA	TRBD2	TRBJ2-5	TRBV20-1
CASSGGLAGELFF	TGCGCCAGCAGTGGGGGACTAGCCGGGGAGCTGTTTTTT	NA	TRBD2	TRBJ2-2	TRBV10-1
CASSADRVAKNIQYF	TGTGCCAGTAGTGCGGACAGGGTGGCCAAAAACATTCAGTACTTC	few	TRBD1	TRBJ2-4	TRBV19
CASKIDTGELFF	TGCGCCAGCAAGATTGACACCGGGGAGCTGTTTTTT	NA	NA	TRBJ2-2	TRBV5-1